One sample yielded the 29 T cell receptor beta chains listed below, sequenced in a study of cytomegalovirus exposure and HLA in healthy donors. 60 Vbeta and 13 Jbeta primers were used in PCR. Repertoires were generated with immunoSEQ multiplex PCR, while TCRdb's copy carries only in-frame clones and drops some. The sample lists about 200,000 clones, approximately 11% occurring once. Sequenced input: PBMCs. Receptor source: a man in his forties or fifties in good health and CMV-seropositive.

The rearrangement links TRBV9 to TRBJ1-6, with TRBD1 matching over 8 bases. CDR1 SGDLS and CDR2 YYNGEE come from the germline V gene. The CDR3 is 14 residues long. V lost 3 bases to trimming and J lost 5 bases; unmatched junction nucleotides: 1. CDR3 in amino acids: CASSETGDNSPLHF. The DNA for the CDR3 is TGTGCCAGCAGCGAGACAGGGGATAATTCACCCCTCCACTTT.

This chain connects TRBV4-3 to TRBJ1-2, with 7 bases aligning to TRBD1. The CDR3 runs to 15 residues. V trimming: 0 bases; J trimming: 8 bases; junction bases outside the gene matches: 9. Germline V gene data show CDR1 as LGHNA and CDR2 as YSLEER. The DNA for the CDR3 is TGCGCCAGCAGCCAAGATGCGACAGGGTCCCTAGGCTACACCTTC. Amino acid sequence: CASSQDATGSLGYTF.

This clone was seen a handful of times. The chain couples TRBV11-2 to TRBJ1-3; D is unclear. This CDR3 is 15 amino acids long. CDR1 and CDR2 from the germline V gene are SGHAT and FQNNGV. Trimming removed 0 bases at V and 1 base at J, with 7 bases between. The CDR3 sequence: CASSLERQSGNTIYF. Here the CDR3 DNA reads TGTGCCAGCAGCTTAGAGAGACAATCTGGAAACACCATATATTTT.

The CDR3 region is CASSTTRNNEQFF. The CDR3 DNA reads as TGTGCCAGTAGTACGACACGGAACAATGAGCAGTTCTTC. V and J are TRBV19 and TRBJ2-1; no firm D call. The CDR3 spans 13 residues. Germline V gene sequence: CDR1 LNHDA, CDR2 SQIVND (reference sequence). The germline V and J ends were trimmed by 4 bases and 5 bases, with 9 bases remaining between them.

The table lists this clone with a few counts. The chain carries TRBV2 and TRBJ1-1; D uncertain. This CDR3 contains 15 residues. Per the germline V gene, CDR1 is SNHLY and CDR2 is FYNNEI. With 2 bases removed from V and 4 bases from J, the gap between germline ends came to 14 bases. The CDR3 DNA reads as TGTGCCAGCAGTGAATCCGGACTTCCGGGCACTGAAGCTTTCTTT. Protein: CASSESGLPGTEAFF.

This clone was picked up a small number of times. The V call is TRBV7-2, the J call TRBJ2-3, with D perhaps TRBD2 (5 bases). Trimming cost V 1 base and J 10 bases, with 15 bases left between them. Germline CDR1 and CDR2: SGHTA and FQGNSA. The CDR3 loop spans 14 amino acids. CDR3 residues: CASSLDSSGRAQYF. Written as DNA, the CDR3 is TGTGCCAGCAGCTTAGACAGCTCCGGGCGGGCGCAGTATTTT.

This clone showed up just a few times. The chain joins TRBV5-6 to TRBJ2-6; D may be TRBD1 (6 bases). Germline lookup yields CDR1 SGHDT and CDR2 YYEEEE. Trimming shortened V by 0 bases and J by 2 bases, and 12 bases separated the two germline ends. This CDR3 spans 17 amino acids. Here the CDR3 reads CASSLVQGAPGANVLTF. CDR3 bases: TGTGCCAGCAGCTTGGTACAGGGCGCGCCTGGGGCCAACGTCCTGACTTTC.

This clone turned up a few times. J is TRBJ1-6 and V is TRBV30; a weak D match, TRBD1 (5 bases). V gave up 4 bases and J gave up 8 bases, with 12 bases separating them. This CDR3 spans 13 amino acids. CDR1 and CDR2 (germline): GTSNPN, SVGIG (reference sequence). CDR3 protein: CAWIDGGDSPLHF. CDR3 in DNA: TGTGCCTGGATCGACGGAGGGGATTCACCCCTCCACTTT.

The chain carries TRBV21-1 and TRBJ1-6; the table's TRBD1 call for D was not verified on the DNA. TRBV21-1 is a documented pseudogene. The CDR3 is 18 residues long. The CDR3 bases are TGTGCCAGCAGCAAATTCCTGGACAGTCACTCCTATAATTCACCCCTCCACTTT. It yields the protein CASSKFLDSHSYNSPLHF.

J is TRBJ1-5 and V is TRBV6-5; D call uncertain. V was trimmed by 6 bases and J by 2 bases, leaving 14 bases between them. The CDR3 is 15 residues long. Germline V CDR1 and CDR2: MNHEY, SVGAGI. CDR3 in DNA: TGTGCCAGCAGCCCCGGCCGGAGCGGCAATCAGCCCCAGCATTTT. Its translation: CASSPGRSGNQPQHF.

This rearrangement joins TRBV21-1 to TRBJ1-1; TRBD1 reflects the table's D call only, with no check against the DNA. TRBV21-1 is a known pseudogene. The CDR3 has 16 amino acids. The CDR3 DNA follows: TGTGCCAGCAGCCAACAGGGGGGGGGTGGGAGCACTGAAGCTTTCTTT. Translated, it gives CASSQQGGGGSTEAFF.

Comment on this clone: A junction boundary mismatches the germline segment, possibly from a read error. The chain employs TRBV30 and TRBJ2-7, with D perhaps matching TRBD1 (6 bases). Germline CDR1 GTSNPN, CDR2 SVGIG (reference sequence). The CDR3 spans 11 residues. In nucleotides, the CDR3 is TGTGCCTGGAGTCCTTCCGGGACACACGAGTTC. Residues: CAWSPSGTHEF. Full variable domain (remainder filled in from reference TRBV30 and TRBJ2-7): SQTIHQWPATLVQPVGSPLSLECTVEGTSNPNLYWYRQAAGRGLQLLFYSVGIGQISSEVPQNLSASRPQDRQFILSSKKLLLSDSGFYLCAWSPSGTHEFGPGTRLTVT.

This clone has just a few counts. The J gene is TRBJ2-2, the V gene TRBV5-1; TRBD1 matches 11 bases. Germline CDR1 SGHRS, CDR2 YFSETQ. Trimming took 0 bases from V and 4 from J; bases not matched to a gene: 2. CDR3 length equals 16 residues. The CDR3 DNA sequence: TGCGCCAGCAGCTTGGCGGGGACAGGGGGCACCGGGGAGCTGTTTTTT. This codes for CASSLAGTGGTGELFF.

The V gene is TRBV6-1, the J gene TRBJ2-3; 8 bases match TRBD2. Germline V lookup: CDR1 MNHNS, CDR2 SASEGT. CDR3 length equals 14 residues. V lost 8 bases, J lost 2 bases, and 6 bases stayed unmatched. CDR3 bases: TGTGCCAGCCTACTAGCGGACCTCACAGATACGCAGTATTTT. Protein product: CASLLADLTDTQYF.

This clone turned up a few times. The chain couples TRBV6-5 to TRBJ1-3, with 7 bases matching TRBD1. Looked up from germline, CDR1 is MNHEY and CDR2 is SVGAGI. This CDR3 region has 14 residues. With V trimmed by 8 bases and J by 0 bases, 4 bases remained unmatched. CDR3 bases: TGTGCCAGCGGCGGGACAGCCTCTGGAAACACCATATATTTT. It specifies CASGGTASGNTIYF.

The V call is TRBV5-6, the J call TRBJ1-2, with TRBD1 matching 7 bases. Germline V gene sequence: CDR1 SGHDT, CDR2 YYEEEE. This CDR3 comprises 13 residues. V trimming: 4 bases; J trimming: 5 bases; junction bases outside the gene matches: 5. The CDR3 region has the DNA TGTGCCAGCAGCCCCGGGACAGTATATGGCTACACCTTC. It encodes CASSPGTVYGYTF.

The chain is built from TRBV7-2 and TRBJ2-7; 9 bases fit TRBD1. This CDR3 is built from 14 residues. V shed 5 bases, J shed 6 bases, and the junction held 8 bases outside the gene matches. In germline, CDR1 is SGHTA, CDR2 FQGNSA. Here the CDR3 reads CASSPIQGAGEQYF. The CDR3, as DNA: TGTGCCAGCAGCCCGATACAGGGGGCGGGCGAGCAGTACTTC.

This clone has more than one count but fewer than ten. The chain recombines TRBV11-3 with TRBJ2-5; TRBD2 is a possible D gene (6 bases). Germline V CDR1 and CDR2: SGHNT, YENEEA. Trimming removed 8 bases at V and 4 bases at J, with 17 bases between. The CDR3 extends over 14 amino acids. The CDR3 region has the DNA TGTGCCAGCCGGCCGTCGGGGCGGGGAGAGACCCAGTACTTC. This encodes CASRPSGRGETQYF.

As DNA, the CDR3 is TGCAGCGCCAAGACAGCGACTTGGGGCTATGGCTACACCTTC. Its translation is CSAKTATWGYGYTF. V gene TRBV29-1 combines with J gene TRBJ1-2, with D maybe TRBD1 (5 bases). From germline, CDR1 is SQVTM and CDR2 ANQGSEA. V lost 7 bases and J lost 4, with 19 bases in between. The CDR3 extends over 14 amino acids.

This clone was observed a few times. The chain employs TRBV7-2 and TRBJ2-7; D might be TRBD2 (6 bases). V was cut by 1 base and J by 3 bases, with 10 bases left in between. CDR1 and CDR2 from the germline V gene are SGHTA and FQGNSA. This CDR3 has 14 amino acids. The CDR3 is CASSLGGTYYEQYF. CDR3 sequence (DNA): TGTGCCAGCAGCTTAGGGGGGACTTACTACGAGCAGTACTTC. The complete variable domain, with remaining parts taken from reference TRBV7-2 and TRBJ2-7, reads GAGVSQSPSNKVTEKGKDVELRCDPISGHTALYWYRQSLGQGLEFLIYFQGNSAPDKSGLPSDRFSAERTGGSVSTLTIQRTQQEDSAVYLCASSLGGTYYEQYFGPGTRLTVT.

The V gene is TRBV4-3, the J gene TRBJ1-5; 7 positions match TRBD1. V dropped 0 bases and J dropped 1; count of bases not matched to a gene: 3. The CDR3 consists of 16 residues. Per germline, CDR1 LGHNA and CDR2 YSLEER. The CDR3 bases are TGCGCCAGCAGCCAAGAAAGGGACAGCAGCAATCAGCCCCAGCATTTT. Translated, it gives CASSQERDSSNQPQHF.

This clone turned up a few times. This chain connects TRBV4-3 to TRBJ1-2, with 8 nucleotides matching TRBD1. CDR1 and CDR2 from the germline V gene are LGHNA and YSLEER. V shed 0 bases and J 2 bases; nucleotides not matched to a gene: 5. There are 16 residues in the CDR3. CDR3 sequence (DNA): TGCGCCAGCAGCCAAGATTCAGGGGGCGGGAACTATGGCTACACCTTC. Translation: CASSQDSGGGNYGYTF.

This chain links TRBV5-1 with TRBJ2-1, with D possibly TRBD2 on 7 matching bases. CDR1 and CDR2 (germline): SGHRS, YFSETQ. With 1 base removed from V and 7 bases from J, the gap between germline ends came to 18 bases. The CDR3 extends over 16 amino acids. For the CDR3, the DNA is TGCGCCAGCAGCTTGCTTATGGCGGGGGCCTGGAATGAGCAGTTCTTC. Residues: CASSLLMAGAWNEQFF.

This clone showed up just once. The chain uses TRBV6-1 and TRBJ2-2, with 9 bases fitting TRBD1. CDR1 is MNHNS, CDR2 SASEGT, per germline. CDR3 size: 18 residues. V lost 4 bases and J lost 0; bases outside the gene matches: 9. CDR3 coding DNA: TGTGCCAGCAGTGCTACGGGACAGGGTACTTCGAACACCGGGGAGCTGTTTTTT. Protein sequence: CASSATGQGTSNTGELFF.

In this sample, this clone turned up a few times. The chain has TRBV19 and TRBJ2-7; D possibly corresponds to TRBD1 (5 bases). In germline, CDR1 is LNHDA, CDR2 SQIVND (reference sequence). V was cut by 1 base and J by 1 base, with 5 bases left in between. This CDR3 spans 13 amino acids. CDR3 bases: TGTGCCAGTAGTATAGGGACATCCTACGAGCAGTACTTC. This translates into CASSIGTSYEQYF.

This clone has just a few counts. The chain has TRBV5-1 and TRBJ1-2; 9 nucleotides align to TRBD1. The CDR3 contains 14 residues. Germline CDR1 is SGHRS and CDR2 is YFSETQ. Trimming removed 4 bases from V and 8 bases from J; junction bases left unmatched: 9. The CDR3 loop reads CASSTGQGTAGYTF. For the CDR3, the DNA is TGCGCCAGCAGCACCGGACAGGGGACAGCAGGCTACACCTTC.

This clone has just a few counts. The chain couples TRBV21-1 to TRBJ1-2; the DNA was not used to check the table's D call, TRBD1. TRBV21-1 is described as a pseudogene. This CDR3 is 14 amino acids long. The CDR3 sequence: CASSKSNQGHGYTF. CDR3 in DNA: TGTGCCAGCAGCAAAAGTAATCAGGGTCATGGCTACACCTTC.

This sequence joins TRBV28 and TRBJ1-2, with 8 bases identical to TRBD1. V was pared by 5 bases and J by 5 bases, with 7 bases of the junction left unmatched. There are 14 residues in the CDR3. From germline, CDR1 is MDHEN and CDR2 SYDVKM. The CDR3 bases are TGTGCCAGCAGTCAATCCGGGACAGGATATGGCTACACCTTC. It codes for CASSQSGTGYGYTF.

CDR3 amino acids: CASKTGTGVGTGELFF. CDR3 DNA sequence: TGTGCCAGCAAAACCGGGACAGGGGTTGGCACCGGGGAGCTGTTTTTT. The rearrangement uses TRBV7-3 and TRBJ2-2; TRBD1 matches 10 bases. The germline V gene has CDR1 SGHTA and CDR2 FQGTGA. Trimming took 7 bases from V and 4 from J; bases not matched to a gene: 9. CDR3 size: 16 residues.